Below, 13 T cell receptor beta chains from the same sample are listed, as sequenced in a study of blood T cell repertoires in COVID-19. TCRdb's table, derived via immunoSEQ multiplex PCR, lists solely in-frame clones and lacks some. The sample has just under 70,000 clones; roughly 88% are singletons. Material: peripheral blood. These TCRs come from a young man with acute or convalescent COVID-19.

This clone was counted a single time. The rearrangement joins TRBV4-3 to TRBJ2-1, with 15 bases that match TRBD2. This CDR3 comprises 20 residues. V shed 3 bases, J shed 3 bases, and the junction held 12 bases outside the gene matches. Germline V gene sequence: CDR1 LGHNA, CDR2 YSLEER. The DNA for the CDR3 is TGCGCCAGCAGCCAGGCAGACGGGACTAGCGGGAGGATTAGCTACAATGAGCAGTTCTTC. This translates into CASSQADGTSGRISYNEQFF.

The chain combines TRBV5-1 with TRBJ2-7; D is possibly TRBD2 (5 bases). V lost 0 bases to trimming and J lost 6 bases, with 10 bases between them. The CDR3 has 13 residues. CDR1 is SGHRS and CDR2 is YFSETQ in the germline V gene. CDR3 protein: CASSLGGSSEQYF. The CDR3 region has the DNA TGCGCCAGCAGCTTGGGAGGGAGCTCCGAGCAGTACTTC.

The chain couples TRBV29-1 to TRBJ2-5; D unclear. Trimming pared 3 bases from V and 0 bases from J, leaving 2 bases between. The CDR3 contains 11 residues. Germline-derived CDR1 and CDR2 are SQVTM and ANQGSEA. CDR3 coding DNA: TGCAGCGTTGACAACCAAGAGACCCAGTACTTC. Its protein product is CSVDNQETQYF.

The CDR3 DNA reads TGTGCCAGTAACCTAGTGGGACAGGTAAAAGATACGCAGTATTTT. Amino acids: CASNLVGQVKDTQYF. J is TRBJ2-3 and V is TRBV19; TRBD1 matches at 8 bases. Germline CDR1 reads LNHDA; CDR2 reads SQIVND (reference sequence). Trimming at V came to 7 bases and at J to 5 bases, leaving 11 bases not matched to a gene. The CDR3 has 15 amino acids.

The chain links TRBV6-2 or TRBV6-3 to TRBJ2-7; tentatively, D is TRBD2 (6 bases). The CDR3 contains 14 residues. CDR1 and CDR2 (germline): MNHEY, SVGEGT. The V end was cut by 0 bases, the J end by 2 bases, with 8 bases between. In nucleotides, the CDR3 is TGTGCCAGCAGTTACTCGGGACTCCCCTACGAGCAGTACTTC. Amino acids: CASSYSGLPYEQYF.

The CDR3 spells CATSDLRRPSNEQFF. DNA of the CDR3: TGTGCCACCAGTGATTTGCGGCGGCCCTCCAATGAGCAGTTCTTC. The chain combines TRBV24-1 with TRBJ2-1, with D unresolved. Trimming stripped 0 bases from V and 6 bases from J, with 11 bases between. In germline, CDR1 is KGHDR, CDR2 SFDVKD. The CDR3 contains 15 residues.

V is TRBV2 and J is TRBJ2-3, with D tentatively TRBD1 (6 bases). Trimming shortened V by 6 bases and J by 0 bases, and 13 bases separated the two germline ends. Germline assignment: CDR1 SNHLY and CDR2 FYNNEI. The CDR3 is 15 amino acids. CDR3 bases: TGTGCCAGCAGCTCCGGGACAACTAGCACAGATACGCAGTATTTT. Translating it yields CASSSGTTSTDTQYF.

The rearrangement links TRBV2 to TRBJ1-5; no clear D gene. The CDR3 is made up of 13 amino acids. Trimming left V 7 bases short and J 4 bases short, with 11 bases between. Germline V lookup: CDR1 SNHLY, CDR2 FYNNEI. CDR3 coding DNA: TGTGCCAGCATGAAGGTACTAAATCAGCCCCAGCATTTT. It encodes CASMKVLNQPQHF.

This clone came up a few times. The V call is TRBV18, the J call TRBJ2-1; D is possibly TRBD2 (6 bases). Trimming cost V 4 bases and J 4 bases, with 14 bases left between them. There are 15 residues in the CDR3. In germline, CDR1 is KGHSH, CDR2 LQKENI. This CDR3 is CASSLRTTGYNEQFF. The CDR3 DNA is TGTGCCAGCTCACTGCGGACTACGGGGTACAATGAGCAGTTCTTC.

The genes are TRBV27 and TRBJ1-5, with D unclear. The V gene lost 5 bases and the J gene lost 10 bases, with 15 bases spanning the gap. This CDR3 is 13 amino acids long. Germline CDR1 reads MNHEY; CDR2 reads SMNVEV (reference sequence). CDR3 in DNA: TGTGCCAGCAGTGACGGAAGCAGGCAACCCCAGCATTTT. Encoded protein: CASSDGSRQPQHF.

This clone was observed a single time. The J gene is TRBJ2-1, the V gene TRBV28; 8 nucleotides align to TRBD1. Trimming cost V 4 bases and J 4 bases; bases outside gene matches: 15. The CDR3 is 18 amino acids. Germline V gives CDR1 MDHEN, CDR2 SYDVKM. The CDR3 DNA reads TGTGCCAGCAGTTCACAGTCAGACAGGGGAAGTCGGTACAATGAGCAGTTCTTC. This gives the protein CASSSQSDRGSRYNEQFF.

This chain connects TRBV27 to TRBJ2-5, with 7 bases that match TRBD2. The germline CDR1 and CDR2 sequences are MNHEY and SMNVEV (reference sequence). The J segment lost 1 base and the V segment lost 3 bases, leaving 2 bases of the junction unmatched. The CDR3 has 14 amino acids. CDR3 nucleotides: TGTGCCAGCAGTTTGGGGGGGACCCAAGAGACCCAGTACTTC. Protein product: CASSLGGTQETQYF.

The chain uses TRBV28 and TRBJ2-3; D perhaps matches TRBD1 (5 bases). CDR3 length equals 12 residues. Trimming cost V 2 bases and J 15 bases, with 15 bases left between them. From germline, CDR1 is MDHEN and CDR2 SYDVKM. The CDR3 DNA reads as TGTGCCAGCAGTTTACGGCAGGGTCTGAAATATTTT. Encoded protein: CASSLRQGLKYF. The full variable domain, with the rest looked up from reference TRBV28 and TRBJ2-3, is DVKVTQSSRYLVKRTGEKVFLECVQDMDHENMFWYRQDPGLGLRLIYFSYDVKMKEKGDIPEGYSVSREKKERFSLILESASTNQTSMYLCASSLRQGLKYFGPGTRLTVL.